Listed here are 14 T cell receptor beta chains from one sample, sequenced in a study of blood T cell repertoires in COVID-19. Clones were sequenced by immunoSEQ multiplex PCR, and TCRdb holds only the in-frame ones, with some missing. The sample holds a few hundred thousand clones; around 85% are singletons and the top ten take about 11%. The sample comprised peripheral blood. These receptors all stem from a woman aged 70-85 years with acute or convalescent COVID-19.

This clone showed up just a few times. The genes are TRBV5-5 and TRBJ1-6; 8 nucleotides align to TRBD1. This CDR3 is built from 15 residues. Unmatched junction bases numbered 5, after V lost 2 bases and J lost 7 bases. Germline lookup yields CDR1 SGHKS and CDR2 YYEKEE (reference sequence). This chain's CDR3 is CASSFPGGRNSPLHF. The CDR3 DNA follows: TGTGCCAGCAGCTTCCCAGGGGGCAGGAATTCACCCCTCCACTTT.

This clone has just a few counts. The genes are TRBV12-3 or TRBV12-4 and TRBJ2-7; TRBD2 might be the D (6 bases). This CDR3 is built from 13 residues. The V end was cut by 4 bases, the J end by 7 bases, with 14 bases between. This chain's CDR3 is CASSSARRGEQYF. CDR3 nucleotides: TGTGCCAGCAGTTCCGCTAGGAGGGGAGAGCAGTACTTC.

The J gene is TRBJ1-4, the V gene TRBV19, with D tentatively TRBD1 (6 bases). Trimming removed 6 bases at V and 5 bases at J, with 19 bases between. The CDR3 runs 16 residues. Germline CDR1 reads LNHDA; CDR2 reads SQIVND (reference sequence). The CDR3 DNA sequence: TGTGCCAGTAGGAGGTACGTAGGACAGCCGAATGAAAAACTGTTTTTT. Translated: CASRRYVGQPNEKLFF.

This chain connects TRBV5-1 to TRBJ2-7; the D is unclear. Germline assignment: CDR1 SGHRS and CDR2 YFSETQ. CDR3 size: 15 residues. V was clipped by 5 bases and J by 2 bases, with 17 bases between them. CDR3 amino acids: CASSADLRGPYEQYF. Written as DNA, the CDR3 is TGCGCCAGCAGTGCAGACCTCCGAGGCCCCTACGAGCAGTACTTC.

The J gene is TRBJ2-7, the V gene TRBV29-1; TRBD1 might be the D (6 bases). The CDR3 contains 10 residues. Germline assignment: CDR1 SQVTM and CDR2 ANQGSEA. The V gene lost 6 bases and the J gene lost 6 bases, with 9 bases spanning the gap. CDR3 bases: TGCAGCGTGGCAGGGGTCGAGCAGTACTTC. This encodes CSVAGVEQYF.

The chain has TRBV2 and TRBJ2-6, with 7 bases fitting TRBD1. V lost 5 bases and J lost 3; bases outside the gene matches: 4. This CDR3 has 15 amino acids. Germline V lookup: CDR1 SNHLY, CDR2 FYNNEI. Here the CDR3 DNA reads TGTGCCAGCAGTAGACAGGGCGGTGGGGCCAACGTCCTGACTTTC. It translates to CASSRQGGGANVLTF.

The rearrangement links TRBV5-1 to TRBJ1-3; possible D gene TRBD1, 5 bases. This CDR3 has 16 residues. Germline CDR1 SGHRS, CDR2 YFSETQ. V lost 1 base, J lost 0 bases, and 11 bases lay in between. The CDR3 coding sequence is TGCGCCAGCAGCTTGCGCGGGGCCACCTCTGGAAACACCATATATTTT. Translated, it gives CASSLRGATSGNTIYF.

V and J are TRBV5-1 and TRBJ2-3, with TRBD2 identical over 8 bases. CDR1 is SGHRS, CDR2 YFSETQ, per germline. The CDR3 loop spans 13 amino acids. Germline trimming cut 4 bases from V and 7 bases from J; bases unmatched to any gene: 5. The CDR3 loop reads CASSPGGTNTQYF. The CDR3 bases are TGCGCCAGCAGCCCGGGGGGGACAAATACGCAGTATTTT.

The rearrangement links TRBV9 to TRBJ2-1; D not certain. This CDR3 spans 12 amino acids. From germline, CDR1 is SGDLS and CDR2 YYNGEE. Trimming pared 0 bases from V and 13 bases from J, leaving 11 bases between. This CDR3 is CASSVGAERQFF. The CDR3 DNA follows: TGTGCCAGCAGCGTAGGCGCGGAGAGACAGTTCTTC.

J is TRBJ1-2 and V is TRBV3-1 (or the pseudogene TRBV3-2), with 9 bases aligning to TRBD1. The CDR3 is made up of 15 amino acids. CDR1 is LGHDT and CDR2 is YNNKEL in the germline V gene (reference sequence). Germline trimming cut 1 base from V and 7 bases from J; bases unmatched to any gene: 7. CDR3 in amino acids: CASSQGPGQGVGYTF. CDR3 nucleotides: TGTGCCAGCAGCCAAGGCCCGGGACAGGGAGTTGGCTACACCTTC.

This rearrangement joins TRBV28 to TRBJ2-5, with D tentatively TRBD1 (6 bases). This CDR3 region has 14 residues. V lost 4 bases and J 1 base, leaving 10 bases between the germline ends. Germline CDR1 reads MDHEN; CDR2 reads SYDVKM. The CDR3, as DNA: TGTGCCAGCAGTTACAGGGAATTCCAAGAGACCCAGTACTTC. It specifies CASSYREFQETQYF.

V usage is TRBV5-6 and J usage is TRBJ2-5; 9 nucleotides align to TRBD1. The germline V gene has CDR1 SGHDT and CDR2 YYEEEE. V dropped 4 bases and J dropped 4; count of bases not matched to a gene: 5. The CDR3 consists of 14 residues. CDR3: CASSLTTGGETQYF. The CDR3 DNA reads as TGTGCCAGCAGCCTGACGACAGGGGGAGAGACCCAGTACTTC.

CDR3 protein: CASSGGRGEQYF. In nucleotides, the CDR3 is TGTGCCAGCTCCGGTGGCCGGGGCGAGCAGTACTTC. V is TRBV18 and J is TRBJ2-7; a weak D match, TRBD2 (5 bases). The CDR3 contains 12 residues. Trimming took off 6 bases at V and 6 bases at J, with 12 bases between the two ends. Germline-derived CDR1 and CDR2 are KGHSH and LQKENI.

This chain joins TRBV5-1 and TRBJ2-3, with TRBD2 matching 8 bases. The CDR3 contains 17 residues. Germline CDR1 SGHRS, CDR2 YFSETQ. After removal of 0 bases from V and 5 bases from J, the junction contained 11 bases not matched to a gene. CDR3 nucleotides: TGCGCCAGCAGCTTGGAAATCGGGGGGGCCGGGGGAGATACGCAGTATTTT. Encoded protein: CASSLEIGGAGGDTQYF.